This T cell receptor (beta chain) was found in a study of OX40 agonist ivuxolimab in advanced cancers. Background on the study: Patients were given ivuxolimab, an antibody that agonizes OX40 (CD134).

Drawing of blood for sampling happened at baseline, at cycle 4 day 1, and at cycle 7 day 1. This CDR3 comprises 16 residues. CDR1 LGHNA and CDR2 YSLEER come from the germline V gene. The germline V and J ends were trimmed by 0 bases and 0 bases, with 9 bases remaining between them. Libraries were prepared by immunoSEQ multiplex PCR; TCRdb keeps only in-frame clonotypes and omits some of them. This sample has more than 6,500 clones, with just under 75% found just once. The TCR comes from an adult with an advanced solid tumor such as melanoma, head and neck, liver or kidney cancer. Sequenced material: CD4+ or CD8+ T cells sorted from blood, taken in a trial of the OX40 agonist ivuxolimab. The chain couples TRBV4-3 to TRBJ2-1, with D unresolved. For the CDR3, the DNA is TGCGCCAGCAGCCAAGATGCCCTCGTCTCCTACAATGAGCAGTTCTTC. This sequence encodes CASSQDALVSYNEQFF.